The next 8 T cell receptor beta chains were all read from a single sample in a study of shared clonotypes between healthy human individuals. The naive CD8 population came from CD45RO-negative cells selected for CCR7, without terminally differentiated effector memory CD45RA+ cells. Produced via immunoSEQ multiplex PCR; TCRdb's table is partial and in-frame only. The sample includes 750,000 to 1,000,000 clones, 85% to 95% seen only once; the top ten take approximately 25%. The source material was naive CD8+ T cells sorted from blood. Receptors were obtained from a man aged 30 to 45 in good health.

V gene TRBV11-2 combines with J gene TRBJ2-7; D is perhaps TRBD1 or TRBD2 (5 bases each). Germline CDR1 is SGHAT and CDR2 is FQNNGV. The V end was cut by 0 bases, the J end by 2 bases, with 17 bases between. The length of the CDR3 is 17 residues. The CDR3 bases are TGTGCCAGCAGCTTAGATTTGGGGGACCGTTCTCCCTACGAGCAGTACTTC. It codes for CASSLDLGDRSPYEQYF.

The chain carries TRBV14 and TRBJ1-1; D is uncertain. The CDR3 loop spans 16 amino acids. The V gene lost 0 bases and the J gene lost 0 bases, with 11 bases spanning the gap. Germline CDR1 reads SGHDN; CDR2 reads FVKESK. CDR3 region: CASSQDGGYLNTEAFF. CDR3 nucleotides: TGTGCCAGCAGCCAAGATGGAGGTTATCTGAACACTGAAGCTTTCTTT. Drawing the rest from reference TRBV14 and TRBJ1-1, the complete variable domain is EAGVTQFPSHSVIEKGQTVTLRCDPISGHDNLYWYRRVMGKEIKFLLHFVKESKQDESGMPNNRFLAERTGGTYSTLKVQPAELEDSGVYFCASSQDGGYLNTEAFFGQGTRLTVV.

The chain combines TRBV14 with TRBJ2-7; 16 positions agree with TRBD2. The junction had 6 bases not matched to a gene; V was cut back by 4 bases and J by 3 bases. CDR1 is SGHDN and CDR2 is FVKESK in the germline V gene. The CDR3 totals 17 residues. The CDR3: CASSRGLAGGPLYEQYF. In DNA form, the CDR3 reads TGTGCCAGCAGCCGGGGACTAGCGGGAGGGCCCCTCTACGAGCAGTACTTC.

This chain joins TRBV14 and TRBJ2-1; D remains ambiguous. The CDR3 length is 16 residues. V gave up 0 bases and J gave up 5 bases, with 14 bases separating them. Germline CDR1 is SGHDN and CDR2 is FVKESK. The CDR3 reads CASSQDAWVADNEQFF. The CDR3 nucleotides read TGTGCCAGCAGCCAAGATGCATGGGTAGCAGACAATGAGCAGTTCTTC.

The chain couples TRBV28 to TRBJ2-5, with a weak D call TRBD2 (6 bases). This CDR3 is 16 amino acids long. The V end was cut by 3 bases, the J end by 0 bases, with 14 bases between. Germline V lookup: CDR1 MDHEN, CDR2 SYDVKM. The CDR3 sequence: CASSFPPGEYQETQYF. Here the CDR3 DNA reads TGTGCCAGCAGTTTCCCCCCGGGGGAGTACCAAGAGACCCAGTACTTC. The variable domain in full, completed from reference TRBV28 and TRBJ2-5, reads DVKVTQSSRYLVKRTGEKVFLECVQDMDHENMFWYRQDPGLGLRLIYFSYDVKMKEKGDIPEGYSVSREKKERFSLILESASTNQTSMYLCASSFPPGEYQETQYFGPGTRLLVL.

Here the CDR3 reads CAPPRRGYQETQYF. CDR3 DNA sequence: TGTGCCCCTCCTAGGAGAGGGTACCAAGAGACCCAGTACTTC. The chain couples TRBV19 to TRBJ2-5; possible D gene TRBD2, 5 bases. This CDR3 is built from 14 residues. The ends were cut back, 11 bases at V and 0 bases at J, with 16 bases in the middle. Germline V CDR1 and CDR2: LNHDA, SQIVND (reference sequence).

This sequence joins TRBV7-9 and TRBJ2-7, with D unclear. The CDR3 is made up of 15 amino acids. Trimming took off 4 bases at V and 2 bases at J, with 15 bases between the two ends. Germline V gives CDR1 SEHNR, CDR2 FQNEAQ (reference sequence). The CDR3 nucleotides read TGTGCCAGCAGCTCATTCTTTCGCGGCACCTACGAGCAGTACTTC. This translates into CASSSFFRGTYEQYF.

The rearrangement joins TRBV10-2 to TRBJ2-3, with D perhaps matching TRBD1 (6 bases). CDR3 size: 12 residues. The ends were cut back, 7 bases at V and 3 bases at J, with 8 bases in the middle. The germline V gene encodes CDR1 WSHSY and CDR2 SAAADI. The CDR3 loop is CASNQGTDTQYF. In DNA, the CDR3 is TGCGCCAGCAATCAGGGGACAGATACGCAGTATTTT.